The entry below gives a single TCR beta chain sequence along with its context. These data originate in a study of blood T cell repertoires in COVID-19. Study background: Sites across the United States, Italy and Spain contributed samples from acute and convalescent COVID-19. Sample material is recorded as cDNA or gDNA derived from T cells, B-cell-depleted T cells, or PBMCs.

Per the original data handling: By means of reference gene primer amplification, nucleated cell counts were estimated. Profiled with immunoSEQ multiplex PCR; TCRdb holds only in-frame clones, not every one. V and J calls and clone size follow that table, whereas D and trimming were derived from the DNA. The data hold under 450,000 clones, with around nine tenths observed a single time. The CDR3 consists of 15 residues. Patients at the Seattle site were enrolled during active infection and followed longitudinally. The J gene is TRBJ2-1, the V gene TRBV21-1; TRBD1 is the table's D call and was not checked against the DNA. TRBV21-1 is a documented pseudogene. The sequence derives from a woman aged 55 to 70 with COVID-19, enrolled during active disease. The sequenced sample consisted of peripheral blood. The chain's CDR3 is CASVLVGHIYNEQFF. CDR3 DNA sequence: TGTGCCAGCGTTCTCGTGGGACACATTTACAATGAGCAGTTCTTC.